This T cell receptor beta chain originates from a study of cytomegalovirus exposure and HLA in healthy donors. Whole-study results and caveats: Rarity marked most TCR sequences, yet some public TCRs occurred in many donors.

Measured with immunoSEQ multiplex PCR; TCRdb has only the in-frame clones, and not every one. The data show about 84,000 clones, with approximately 90% seen just once and around 2.1% held by the top ten. The length of the CDR3 is 13 residues. Germline assignment: CDR1 SNHLY and CDR2 FYNNEI. The V gene end was trimmed by 7 bases and the J gene end by 6 bases; junction bases not matched to a gene: 5. A remark on this clone: As yet, its antigen is unknown.

The sequence was obtained from a young man in good health and CMV-seronegative. The sample was PBMCs. The J gene is TRBJ1-5, the V gene TRBV2, with 8 positions matching TRBD1. The CDR3 DNA reads TGTGCCAGCACGACAGGGGTTGGTCAGCCCCAGCATTTT. It codes for CASTTGVGQPQHF.